The T cell receptor (beta chain) described here comes from a study of blood T cells in healthy people across ages. Then a second PCR, running roughly 6 to 12 cycles, was carried out with a sample-barcoded 5' primer and a J-beta primer mix. TCRdb re-derived calls from the 5' RACE reads in MiXCR, one entry per CDR3 protein. Seen here are roughly 1.5 million distinct CDR3 sequences, 35% to 45% observed once, and the top ten hold around 4%. Ten or more counts support this clonotype. This CDR3 is built from 13 residues. The V gene lost 3 bases and the J gene lost 5 bases, with 7 bases spanning the gap. The V gene's germline CDR1 is SGHTA and CDR2 FQGNSA.

The chain joins TRBV7-2 to TRBJ1-4; D unresolved. The sequence was collected from a woman under 30 in good health. The sequenced material came from blood. CDR3 amino acids: CASSFGQNEKLFF. The CDR3 coding sequence is TGTGCCAGCAGCTTTGGGCAGAATGAAAAACTGTTTTTT.